The following is a TCR beta chain sequence with its context. The sample is drawn from a study of OX40 agonist ivuxolimab in advanced cancers. Profiled with immunoSEQ multiplex PCR; TCRdb holds only in-frame clones, not every one. The table records approximately 57,000 clones, over 70% of them present only once. The ends were cut back, 6 bases at V and 1 base at J, with 15 bases in the middle. The CDR3 loop spans 15 amino acids. Germline V gives CDR1 WNHNN, CDR2 SYGVQD (reference sequence). This material consisted of CD4+ or CD8+ T cells sorted from blood, taken in a trial of the OX40 agonist ivuxolimab. The sequence derives from an adult with an advanced solid tumor such as melanoma, head and neck, liver or kidney cancer. J is TRBJ1-1 and V is TRBV10-1; tentative D call: TRBD1 (5 bases). CDR3 coding DNA: TGCGCCAGCAGCCCCGGGACGGTGGCGAACACTGAAGCTTTCTTT. As protein: CASSPGTVANTEAFF.